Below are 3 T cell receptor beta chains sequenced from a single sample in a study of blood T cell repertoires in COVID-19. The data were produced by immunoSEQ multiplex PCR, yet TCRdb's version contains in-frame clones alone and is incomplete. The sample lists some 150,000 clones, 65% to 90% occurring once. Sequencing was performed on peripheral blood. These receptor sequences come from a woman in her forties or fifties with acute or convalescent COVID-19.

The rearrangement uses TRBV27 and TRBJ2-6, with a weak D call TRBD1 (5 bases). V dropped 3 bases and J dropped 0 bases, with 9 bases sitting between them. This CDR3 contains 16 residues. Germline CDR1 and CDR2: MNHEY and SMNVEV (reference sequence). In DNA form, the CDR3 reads TGTGCCAGCAGTTTCCTTGGGGCCTCTGGGGCCAACGTCCTGACTTTC. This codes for CASSFLGASGANVLTF.

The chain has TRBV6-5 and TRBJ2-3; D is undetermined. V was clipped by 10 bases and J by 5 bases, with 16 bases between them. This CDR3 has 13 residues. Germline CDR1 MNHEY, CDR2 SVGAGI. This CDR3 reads CATKLRMLDTQYF. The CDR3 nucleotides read TGTGCCACAAAACTAAGGATGTTAGATACGCAGTATTTT.

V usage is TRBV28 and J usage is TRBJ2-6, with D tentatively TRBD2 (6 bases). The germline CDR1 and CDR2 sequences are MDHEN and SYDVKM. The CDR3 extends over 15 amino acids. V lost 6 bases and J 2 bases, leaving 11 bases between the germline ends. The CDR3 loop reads CASSSGVAGANVLTF. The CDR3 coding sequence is TGTGCCAGCAGCTCGGGGGTCGCTGGGGCCAACGTCCTGACTTTC.